Presented here are 20 T cell receptor beta chains from one specimen sequenced in a study of CD8 T cells in Susac syndrome. The RNA input was roughly 0.45 to 1 ug, and it was reverse transcribed with random hexamers. TCRdb used MiXCR to reprocess the immunoSEQ multiplex PCR reads, holding one entry per CDR3 protein. This table has some 150,000 distinct CDR3 sequences, roughly 94% appearing once. The specimen was CD8+ T cells from PBMCs. These receptors all come from a human donor with multiple sclerosis.

The chain links TRBV2 to TRBJ2-7, with D perhaps given as TRBD1 or TRBD2 (6 bases each). V shed 3 bases and J shed 0 bases, with 12 bases lying between them. Germline assignment: CDR1 SNHLY and CDR2 FYNNEI. The CDR3 length is 15 residues. The chain's CDR3 is CASSEGGQSSYEQYF. The DNA of the CDR3 is TGTGCCAGCAGTGAGGGAGGACAGAGCTCCTACGAGCAGTACTTC.

V is TRBV3-1 and J is TRBJ2-3; 8 bases agree with TRBD2. J was trimmed by 6 bases and V by 2 bases; bases with no gene match: 10. CDR1 LGHDT and CDR2 YNNKEL come from the germline V gene (reference sequence). The CDR3 spans 16 residues. This CDR3 reads CASSQTRGSGVDTQYF. The CDR3 DNA is TGTGCCAGCAGCCAAACCCGGGGTAGCGGGGTTGATACGCAGTATTTT.

The rearrangement uses TRBV28 and TRBJ2-4; D gene uncertain. CDR1 is MDHEN, CDR2 SYDVKM, per germline. V lost 3 bases to trimming and J lost 0 bases, with 18 bases between them. The CDR3 totals 18 residues. DNA for the CDR3: TGTGCCAGCAGTTTCACGTCGGAATTACTCCTAGCCAAAAACATTCAGTACTTC. This gives the protein CASSFTSELLLAKNIQYF.

The rearrangement links TRBV2 to TRBJ1-2; D not resolved. Germline-derived CDR1 and CDR2 are SNHLY and FYNNEI. The CDR3 runs 12 residues. The V gene lost 6 bases and the J gene lost 8 bases, with 13 bases spanning the gap. The CDR3 spells CASSYKVEGYTF. The DNA for the CDR3 is TGTGCCAGCAGCTATAAGGTCGAGGGCTACACCTTC.

The chain recombines TRBV29-1 with TRBJ2-7; no firm D call. Germline V gene data show CDR1 as SQVTM and CDR2 as ANQGSEA. V was shortened by 3 bases and J by 3 bases, with 6 bases between the two germline ends. The CDR3 has 11 amino acids. Here the CDR3 DNA reads TGCAGCGTTGAGGCCAACTACGAGCAGTACTTC. It yields the protein CSVEANYEQYF.

This clonotype has just a few counts. The genes are TRBV29-1 and TRBJ1-2; D possibly corresponds to TRBD1 (6 bases). Trimming left V 6 bases short and J 2 bases short, with 10 bases between. The CDR3 sequence is 12 residues long. The germline CDR1 and CDR2 sequences are SQVTM and ANQGSEA. In DNA, the CDR3 is TGCAGCGTCCCGGACAGAAACTATGGCTACACCTTC. Its translation is CSVPDRNYGYTF.

The chain has TRBV3-1 and TRBJ1-1, with TRBD1 as a possible D gene (5 bases). CDR1 is LGHDT, CDR2 YNNKEL, per germline (reference sequence). This CDR3 has 12 amino acids. V lost 0 bases to trimming and J lost 8 bases, with 7 bases between them. This CDR3 reads CASSQETEEAFF. The CDR3 nucleotides read TGTGCCAGCAGCCAAGAGACAGAGGAAGCTTTCTTT.

The chain joins TRBV6-5 to TRBJ2-2; D tentatively fits TRBD1 or TRBD2 (5 bases each). V lost 0 bases and J lost 5, with 10 bases in between. The CDR3 spans 15 residues. Germline CDR1 reads MNHEY; CDR2 reads SVGAGI. The CDR3 nucleotides are TGTGCCAGCAGTTACTCTCGGGGCAGGACCGGGGAGCTGTTTTTT. Encoded protein: CASSYSRGRTGELFF.

The chain carries TRBV15 and TRBJ2-7; D tentatively reads TRBD1 or TRBD2 (5 bases each). V was clipped by 0 bases and J by 6 bases, with 15 bases between them. CDR3 length: 15 amino acids. Looked up from germline, CDR1 is LNHNV and CDR2 is YYDKDF (reference sequence). This chain's CDR3 is CATSRDRNRGSEQYF. The CDR3 DNA is TGTGCCACCAGCAGAGACCGAAATCGGGGCTCCGAGCAGTACTTC.

The chain's CDR3 is CSVVVGHTGELFF. The CDR3 nucleotides read TGCAGCGTTGTCGTGGGGCACACCGGGGAGCTGTTTTTT. The genes are TRBV29-1 and TRBJ2-2; maybe TRBD1 (5 bases). Germline assignment: CDR1 SQVTM and CDR2 ANQGSEA. Trimming cost V 4 bases and J 3 bases, with 9 bases left between them. This CDR3 spans 13 amino acids.

V is TRBV12-3 or TRBV12-4 and J is TRBJ2-1, with D perhaps matching TRBD2 (6 bases). Between the trimmed V and J ends, which lost 7 bases and 9 bases, there was a span of 16 bases. This CDR3 contains 13 residues. In DNA, the CDR3 is TGTGCCAGCAATACTTCACCTAGCGTTGAGCAGTTCTTC. It is translated as CASNTSPSVEQFF.

The chain employs TRBV7-3 and TRBJ2-1; D is unclear. There are 15 residues in the CDR3. Trimming cost V 1 base and J 7 bases, with 14 bases left between them. Per the germline V gene, CDR1 is SGHTA and CDR2 is FQGTGA. The CDR3 DNA sequence: TGTGCCAGCAGCTTAATGGGCGGCGGATATAATGAGCAGTTCTTC. Residues: CASSLMGGGYNEQFF.

This clonotype was recorded only once. This chain links TRBV13 with TRBJ1-1, with 10 positions matching TRBD1. Germline V lookup: CDR1 PRHDT, CDR2 FYEKMQ (reference sequence). The CDR3 consists of 14 residues. J gave up 8 bases and V 5 bases, and 8 bases lay outside the gene matches. The CDR3 loop is CASSHRTGGLEAFF. In DNA, the CDR3 is TGTGCCAGCAGCCACCGGACAGGGGGATTGGAAGCTTTCTTT.

The rearrangement links TRBV10-3 to TRBJ2-7, with TRBD1 matching 7 bases. The V gene's germline CDR1 is ENHRY and CDR2 SYGVKD. V was pared by 6 bases and J by 4 bases, with 12 bases of the junction left unmatched. The CDR3 has 15 residues. In DNA, the CDR3 is TGTGCCATCAGGCGCTTTGGGGACAGAGAGTACGAGCAGTACTTC. Protein product: CAIRRFGDREYEQYF.

This chain uses TRBV29-1 with TRBJ1-1; no reliable D call. The ends were cut back, 7 bases at V and 0 bases at J, with 6 bases in the middle. Germline assignment: CDR1 SQVTM and CDR2 ANQGSEA. The CDR3 loop spans 11 amino acids. The CDR3 nucleotides read TGCAGCGGTCACTTGAACACTGAAGCTTTCTTT. Translated, it gives CSGHLNTEAFF.

This clonotype appeared once. The chain joins TRBV27 to TRBJ2-2; D is undetermined. CDR3 length: 13 residues. Germline lookup yields CDR1 MNHEY and CDR2 SMNVEV (reference sequence). Trimming pared 6 bases from V and 4 bases from J, leaving 9 bases between. The CDR3 bases are TGTGCCAGCAGCCCCCCGGCCACCGGGGAGCTGTTTTTT. This gives the protein CASSPPATGELFF.

This clonotype was observed a handful of times. The V and J genes are TRBV30 and TRBJ1-2; the D is unclear. V dropped 4 bases and J dropped 7 bases, with 10 bases sitting between them. Per the germline V gene, CDR1 is GTSNPN and CDR2 is SVGIG (reference sequence). This CDR3 has 11 amino acids. The CDR3 protein is CAWKARGGYTF. The CDR3 DNA follows: TGTGCCTGGAAGGCTCGAGGTGGCTACACCTTC.

The rearrangement links TRBV6-5 to TRBJ1-1, with a possible D match to TRBD1 (5 bases). V lost 0 bases and J 10 bases, leaving 12 bases between the germline ends. CDR3 length: 13 residues. Germline CDR1 is MNHEY and CDR2 is SVGAGI. The CDR3 region has the DNA TGTGCCAGCAGTTACTCCGGGACTGGGAGAGCTTTCTTT. Protein: CASSYSGTGRAFF.

The gene calls are TRBV19 and TRBJ1-2, with D uncertain. The CDR3 is 15 residues long. Between the trimmed V and J ends, which lost 2 bases and 7 bases, there was a span of 17 bases. The germline V gene has CDR1 LNHDA and CDR2 SQIVND (reference sequence). CDR3 in amino acids: CASSIRDTRRGGYTF. Written as DNA, the CDR3 is TGTGCCAGTAGTATACGAGACACTCGACGTGGTGGCTACACCTTC.

V is TRBV18 and J is TRBJ2-5, with 10 bases aligning to TRBD1. J lost 7 bases, V lost 5 bases, and 10 bases had no gene match. Germline V CDR1 and CDR2: KGHSH, LQKENI. This CDR3 spans 15 amino acids. The CDR3 DNA reads TGTGCCAGCTCAAATCCGGGACAGGGGAGTCTGACCCAGTACTTC. Translating it yields CASSNPGQGSLTQYF. The full variable domain, completed using reference TRBV18 and TRBJ2-5, is NAGVMQNPRHLVRRRGQEARLRCSPMKGHSHVYWYRQLPEEGLKFMVYLQKENIIDESGMPKERFSAEFPKEGPSILRIQQVVRGDSAAYFCASSNPGQGSLTQYFGPGTRLLVL.